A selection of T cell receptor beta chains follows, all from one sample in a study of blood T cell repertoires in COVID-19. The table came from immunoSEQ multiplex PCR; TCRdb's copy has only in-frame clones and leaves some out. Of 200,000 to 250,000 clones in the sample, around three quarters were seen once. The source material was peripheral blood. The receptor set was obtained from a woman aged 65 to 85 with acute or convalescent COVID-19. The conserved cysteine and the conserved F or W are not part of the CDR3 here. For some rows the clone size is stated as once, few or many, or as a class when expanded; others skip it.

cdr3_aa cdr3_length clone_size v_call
ASSLGGLAGTHNTDTQY 17 NA TRBV7-2
ASSLRGVNRDTQY 13 NA TRBV19
ASAPSGGVTDTQY 13 NA TRBV27
APSRGGASTDTQY 13 few TRBV4-1
ASSHHPGYNEQF 12 NA TRBV7-9
ASSVQELF 8 NA TRBV7-9
ASSYSKGIGGSPLH 14 NA TRBV6-5
ASSALTLGGRRGGSNEQF 18 NA TRBV9
ASSRGGATGELF 12 NA TRBV3-1/TRBV3-2
ASSVGVSGELF 11 NA TRBV9
ASSLTAAETQY 11 once TRBV5-6
ASSPPYWGEYRNTEAF 16 NA TRBV18
ASSESSGGPGEQF 13 NA TRBV10-2
ASSPEQGRPYEQY 13 NA TRBV3-1/TRBV3-2
ASSIHREAGELF 12 NA TRBV19
ASSQIEGNRGRDTQY 15 NA TRBV4-3
ASSLTSTYNEQF 12 NA TRBV13
ASSDPRQGAREGYT 14 NA TRBV2
ASSGPRGNYGYT 12 NA TRBV28
ASRTGGHREAF 11 NA TRBV5-1
ASSQGTGRNTEAF 13 NA TRBV14
ASSESGEETQY 11 NA TRBV10-1
SATINEQF 8 once TRBV20-1
ASTERGNEQF 10 NA TRBV19
ASSQERADTQY 11 few TRBV4-3